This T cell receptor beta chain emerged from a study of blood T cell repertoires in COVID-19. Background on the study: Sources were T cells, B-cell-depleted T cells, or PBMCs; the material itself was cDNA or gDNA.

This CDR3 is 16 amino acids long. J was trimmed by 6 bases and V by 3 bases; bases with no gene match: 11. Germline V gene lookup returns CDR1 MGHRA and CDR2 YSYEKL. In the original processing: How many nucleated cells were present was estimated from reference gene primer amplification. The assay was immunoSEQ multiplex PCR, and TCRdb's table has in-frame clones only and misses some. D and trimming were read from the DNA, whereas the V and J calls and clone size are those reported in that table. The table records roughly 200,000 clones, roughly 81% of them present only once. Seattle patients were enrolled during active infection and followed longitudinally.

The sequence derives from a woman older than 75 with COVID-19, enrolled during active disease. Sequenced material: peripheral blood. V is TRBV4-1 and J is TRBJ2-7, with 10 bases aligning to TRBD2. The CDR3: CASSHNPSGSSVEQYF. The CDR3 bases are TGCGCCAGCAGCCACAACCCTAGCGGGAGTTCGGTCGAGCAGTACTTC.